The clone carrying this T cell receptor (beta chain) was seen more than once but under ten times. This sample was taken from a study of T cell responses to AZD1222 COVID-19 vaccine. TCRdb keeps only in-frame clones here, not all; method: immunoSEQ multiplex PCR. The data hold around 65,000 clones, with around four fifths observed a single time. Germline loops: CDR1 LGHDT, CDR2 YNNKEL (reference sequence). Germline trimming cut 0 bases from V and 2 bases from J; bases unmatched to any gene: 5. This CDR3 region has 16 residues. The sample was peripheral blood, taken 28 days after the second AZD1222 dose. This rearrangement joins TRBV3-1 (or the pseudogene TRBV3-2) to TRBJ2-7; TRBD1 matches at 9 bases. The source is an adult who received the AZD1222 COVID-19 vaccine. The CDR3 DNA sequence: TGTGCCAGCAGCCAAGATAGGGGACAGGGAACCTACGAGCAGTACTTC. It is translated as CASSQDRGQGTYEQYF.